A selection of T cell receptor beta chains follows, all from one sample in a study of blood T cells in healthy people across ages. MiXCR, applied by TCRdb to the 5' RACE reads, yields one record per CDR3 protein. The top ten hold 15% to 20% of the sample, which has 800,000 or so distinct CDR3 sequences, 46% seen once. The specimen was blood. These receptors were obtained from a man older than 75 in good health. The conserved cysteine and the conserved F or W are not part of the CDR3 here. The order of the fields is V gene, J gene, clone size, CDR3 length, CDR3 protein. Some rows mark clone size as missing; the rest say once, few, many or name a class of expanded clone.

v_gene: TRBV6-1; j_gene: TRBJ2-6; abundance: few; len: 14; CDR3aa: ASSPELAEGANVLT
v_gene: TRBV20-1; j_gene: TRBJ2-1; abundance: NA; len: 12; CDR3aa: SASPSGPYNEQF
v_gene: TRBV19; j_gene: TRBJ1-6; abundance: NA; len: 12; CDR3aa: ASTGQARNSPLH
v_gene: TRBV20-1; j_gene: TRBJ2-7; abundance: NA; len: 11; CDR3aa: SASALAGNEQY
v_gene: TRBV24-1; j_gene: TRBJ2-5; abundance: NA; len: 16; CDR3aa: ATSDSDVTSGPFGEQY
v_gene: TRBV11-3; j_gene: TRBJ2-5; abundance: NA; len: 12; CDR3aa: ASSDRQPQETQY
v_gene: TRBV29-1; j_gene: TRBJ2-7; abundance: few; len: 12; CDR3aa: SVPESNPPYEQY
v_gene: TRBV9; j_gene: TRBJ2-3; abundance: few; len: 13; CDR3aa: ASSVSSGRTDTQY
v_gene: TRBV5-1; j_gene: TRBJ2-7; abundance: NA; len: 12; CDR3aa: ASSPGEARYEQY
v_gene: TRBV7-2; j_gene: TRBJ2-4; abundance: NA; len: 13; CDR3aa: ASSLVFGGANIQY
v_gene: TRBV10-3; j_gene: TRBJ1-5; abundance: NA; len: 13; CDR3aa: AISESSGSNQPQH
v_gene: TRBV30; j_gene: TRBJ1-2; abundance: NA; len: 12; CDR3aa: AWRPSTQGLGYT
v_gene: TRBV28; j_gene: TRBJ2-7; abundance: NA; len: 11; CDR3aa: ASTFQGWHEQY
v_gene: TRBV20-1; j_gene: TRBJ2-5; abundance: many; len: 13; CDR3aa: SASAGANSQETQY
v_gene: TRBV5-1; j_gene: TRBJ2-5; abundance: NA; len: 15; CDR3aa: ASSLGLAGVGEETQY
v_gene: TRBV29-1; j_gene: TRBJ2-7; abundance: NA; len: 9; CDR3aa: SVRGGETRY
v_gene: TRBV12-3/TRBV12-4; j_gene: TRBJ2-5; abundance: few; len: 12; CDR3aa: ASGSGTVQETQY
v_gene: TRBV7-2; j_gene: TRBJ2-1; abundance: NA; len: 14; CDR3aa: ASSFYRGQGYNEQF
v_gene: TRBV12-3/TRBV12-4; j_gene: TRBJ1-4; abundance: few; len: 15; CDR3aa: ASSLMISGPLGEKLF
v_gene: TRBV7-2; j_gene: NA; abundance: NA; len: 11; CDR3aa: ASSIGYTYEQY
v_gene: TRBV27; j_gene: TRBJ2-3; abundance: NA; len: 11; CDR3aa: ASPSPSTDTQY
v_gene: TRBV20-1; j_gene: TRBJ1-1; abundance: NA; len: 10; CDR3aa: SASRQSTEAF
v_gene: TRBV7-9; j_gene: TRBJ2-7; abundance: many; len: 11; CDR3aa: ASSVDPSYEQY
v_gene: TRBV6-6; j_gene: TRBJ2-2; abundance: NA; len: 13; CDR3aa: ASSSPDIPPGELF
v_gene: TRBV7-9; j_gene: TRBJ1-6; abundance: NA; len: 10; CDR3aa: ASKGNNSPLH
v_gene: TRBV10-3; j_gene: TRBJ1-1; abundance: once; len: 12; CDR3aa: AISEGQTNTEAF
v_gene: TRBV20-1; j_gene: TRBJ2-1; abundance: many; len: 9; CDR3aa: SARTRGEQF
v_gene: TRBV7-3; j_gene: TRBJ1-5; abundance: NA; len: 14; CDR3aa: ASSLHSKNSNQPQH
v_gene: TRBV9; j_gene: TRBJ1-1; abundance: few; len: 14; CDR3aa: ASSPTAADRGTEAF
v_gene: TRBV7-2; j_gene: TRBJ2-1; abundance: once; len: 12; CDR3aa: TSSLGQSQETQF
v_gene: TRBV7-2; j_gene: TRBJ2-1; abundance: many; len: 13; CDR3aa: ASSPTTGVGNEQF
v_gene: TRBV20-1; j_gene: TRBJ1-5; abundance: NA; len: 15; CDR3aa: STTGPGTGRSNQPQH
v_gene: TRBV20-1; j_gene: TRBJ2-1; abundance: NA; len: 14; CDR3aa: SGRKAGTRGVNEQF
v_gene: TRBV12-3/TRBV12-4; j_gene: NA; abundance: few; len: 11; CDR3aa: ASSQAGPYEQY
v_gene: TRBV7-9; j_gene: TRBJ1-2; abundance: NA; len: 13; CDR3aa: ASSLTLPGGVGYT
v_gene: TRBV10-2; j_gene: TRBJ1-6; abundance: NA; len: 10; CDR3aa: PSTRGNSPLH
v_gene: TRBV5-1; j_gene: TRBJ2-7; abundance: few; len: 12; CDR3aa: ASSLGGNPYEQY
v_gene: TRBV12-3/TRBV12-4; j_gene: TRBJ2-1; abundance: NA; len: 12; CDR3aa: ASTALEPYNEQF
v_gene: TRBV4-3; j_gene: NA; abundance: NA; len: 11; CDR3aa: ASSQVYRDEQY
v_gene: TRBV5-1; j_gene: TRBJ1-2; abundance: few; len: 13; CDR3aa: ASSSGPTEDYGYT
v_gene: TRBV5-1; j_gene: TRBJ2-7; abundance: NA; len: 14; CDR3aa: ASSSTSGLSSYEQY
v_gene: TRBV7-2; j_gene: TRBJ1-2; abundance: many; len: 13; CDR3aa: ASSLGAGGSYGYT
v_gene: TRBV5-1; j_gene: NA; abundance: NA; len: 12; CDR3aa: ASSLGSLYNEQY
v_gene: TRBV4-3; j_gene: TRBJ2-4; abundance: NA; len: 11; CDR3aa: ASSQGFRNIQY
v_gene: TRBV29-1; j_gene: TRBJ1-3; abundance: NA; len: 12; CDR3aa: SVGTGPSGNTIY
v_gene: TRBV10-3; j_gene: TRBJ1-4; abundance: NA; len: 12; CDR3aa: AIRLDSPNEKLF
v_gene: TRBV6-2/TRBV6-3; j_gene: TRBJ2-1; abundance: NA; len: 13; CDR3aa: ASRPHVAGTYERF
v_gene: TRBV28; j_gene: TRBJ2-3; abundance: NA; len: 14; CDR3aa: ASSLAGEESTDTQY
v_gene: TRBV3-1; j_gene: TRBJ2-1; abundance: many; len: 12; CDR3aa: ASSQVRAGGEQF
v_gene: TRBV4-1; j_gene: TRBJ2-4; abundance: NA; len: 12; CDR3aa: ASSPTQVNRRTY
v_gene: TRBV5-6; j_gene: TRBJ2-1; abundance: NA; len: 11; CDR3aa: ASSAQRNNEQF
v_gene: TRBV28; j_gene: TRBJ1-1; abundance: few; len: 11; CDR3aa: ASSHYLSTEAF
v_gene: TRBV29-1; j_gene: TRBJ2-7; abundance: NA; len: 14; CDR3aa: SVSKGTSGSSYEQY